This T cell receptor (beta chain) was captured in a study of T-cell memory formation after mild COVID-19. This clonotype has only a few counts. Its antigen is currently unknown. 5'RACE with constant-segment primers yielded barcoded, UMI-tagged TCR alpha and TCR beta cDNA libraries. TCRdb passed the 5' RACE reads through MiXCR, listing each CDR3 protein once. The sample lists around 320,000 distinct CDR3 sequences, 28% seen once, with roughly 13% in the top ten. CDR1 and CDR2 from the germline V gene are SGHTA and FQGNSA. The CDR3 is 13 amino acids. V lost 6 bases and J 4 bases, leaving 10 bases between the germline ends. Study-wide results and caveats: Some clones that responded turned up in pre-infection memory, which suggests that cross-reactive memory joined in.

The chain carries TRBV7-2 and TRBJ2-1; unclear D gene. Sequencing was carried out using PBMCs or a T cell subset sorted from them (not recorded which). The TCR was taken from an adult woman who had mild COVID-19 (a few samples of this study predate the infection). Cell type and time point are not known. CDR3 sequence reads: CASSREAYNEQFF. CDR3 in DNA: TGTGCCAGCAGTCGAGAGGCTTACAATGAGCAGTTCTTC.